A single sample gave rise to the 19 T cell receptor beta chains below, sequenced in a study of cytomegalovirus exposure and HLA in healthy donors. Sequenced by immunoSEQ multiplex PCR; TCRdb stores in-frame clones only, minus some. This table has more than 95,000 clones, around 96% appearing once. Source material: PBMCs. These receptors originate from a man younger than 30 in good health and CMV-seronegative.

V and J are TRBV7-8 and TRBJ2-7; the match to TRBD1 covers 9 bases. The CDR3 spans 16 residues. The V gene end was trimmed by 2 bases and the J gene end by 2 bases; junction bases not matched to a gene: 7. Per the germline V gene, CDR1 is SGHVS and CDR2 is FQNEAQ. CDR3 protein: CASSLQYGTGTYEQYF. The CDR3 region has the DNA TGTGCCAGCAGCTTACAGTACGGGACAGGGACCTACGAGCAGTACTTC.

The V call is TRBV4-3, the J call TRBJ1-1; the D is unclear. CDR3 length: 13 amino acids. Germline V gene data show CDR1 as LGHNA and CDR2 as YSLEER. Trimming removed 0 bases from V and 11 bases from J, with 13 bases in between. This chain's CDR3 is CASSQDTSREAFF. CDR3 coding DNA: TGCGCCAGCAGCCAAGACACCTCGAGAGAGGCTTTCTTT.

The chain combines TRBV5-4 with TRBJ2-7; D might be TRBD2 (6 bases). The CDR3 is made up of 13 amino acids. The germline V gene encodes CDR1 SGHNT and CDR2 YYREEE (reference sequence). V shed 0 bases and J shed 4 bases, with 8 bases lying between them. CDR3 in DNA: TGTGCCAGCAGCTTGGATGGGAGGTACGAGCAGTACTTC. Its protein product is CASSLDGRYEQYF.

The count of this clone is one. This chain links TRBV7-2 with TRBJ2-3, with TRBD2 matching over 11 bases. The germline CDR1 and CDR2 sequences are SGHTA and FQGNSA. The CDR3 loop spans 16 amino acids. The J segment lost 6 bases and the V segment lost 2 bases, leaving 7 bases of the junction unmatched. The CDR3 DNA reads as TGTGCCAGCAGCTTATATAGCGGGAGGGGGGTGGATACGCAGTATTTT. Encoded protein: CASSLYSGRGVDTQYF.

V usage is TRBV9 and J usage is TRBJ1-2; no clear D gene. The CDR3 has 13 amino acids. From germline, CDR1 is SGDLS and CDR2 YYNGEE. Trimming cost V 4 bases and J 3 bases, with 10 bases left between them. The CDR3 is CASSPQEDYGYTF. The CDR3 nucleotides read TGTGCCAGCAGCCCTCAGGAAGACTATGGCTACACCTTC.

This sequence joins TRBV28 and TRBJ2-1; perhaps TRBD2 as D (7 bases). Deletions cut 6 bases from V and 7 bases from J, with 19 bases between. The CDR3 has 15 residues. Germline assignment: CDR1 MDHEN and CDR2 SYDVKM. Written as DNA, the CDR3 is TGTGCCAGCAGCAGACTCGGGGGGCCGCTGAATGAGCAGTTCTTC. Translation: CASSRLGGPLNEQFF.

The rearrangement uses TRBV4-3 and TRBJ1-2; 11 positions match TRBD1. Germline CDR1 is LGHNA and CDR2 is YSLEER. There are 15 residues in the CDR3. After removal of 0 bases from V and 7 bases from J, the junction contained 4 bases not matched to a gene. The CDR3 nucleotides read TGCGCCAGCAGCCAAGAGTGGGGACAGGGGGTTGGCTACACCTTC. Protein: CASSQEWGQGVGYTF.

The chain couples TRBV7-9 to TRBJ2-7; weak D call: TRBD2 (5 bases). The V end was cut by 5 bases, the J end by 2 bases, with 13 bases between. Germline V lookup: CDR1 SEHNR, CDR2 FQNEAQ (reference sequence). This CDR3 region has 14 residues. The CDR3 is CASSPDSLTYEQYF. The DNA of the CDR3 is TGTGCCAGCAGCCCGGACTCCCTCACCTACGAGCAGTACTTC.

The rearrangement links TRBV28 to TRBJ2-7, with TRBD2 as a possible D gene (6 bases). V lost 7 bases to trimming and J lost 7 bases, with 17 bases between them. The CDR3 has 13 amino acids. Germline loops: CDR1 MDHEN, CDR2 SYDVKM. CDR3 loop: CASTAGGVNEQYF. In DNA form, the CDR3 reads TGTGCCAGCACCGCCGGCGGGGTTAATGAGCAGTACTTC. Full variable domain (rest looked up from reference TRBV28 and TRBJ2-7): DVKVTQSSRYLVKRTGEKVFLECVQDMDHENMFWYRQDPGLGLRLIYFSYDVKMKEKGDIPEGYSVSREKKERFSLILESASTNQTSMYLCASTAGGVNEQYFGPGTRLTVT.

The chain joins TRBV28 to TRBJ1-4, with D possibly being TRBD1 (5 bases). The V end lost 4 bases, the J end lost 8 bases, and 14 bases lay between the germline ends. The CDR3 is 14 amino acids. CDR1 and CDR2 from the germline V gene are MDHEN and SYDVKM. The CDR3 DNA reads TGTGCCAGCAGTTCCCCCGGAGGGGACGAAAAACTGTTTTTT. Translation gives CASSSPGGDEKLFF.

The CDR3, as DNA: TGTGCCAGCAGTGCGACAGGCCGATGGCGGGAGCTAGAAAATGAGCAGTTCTTC. The encoded protein is CASSATGRWRELENEQFF. This sequence joins TRBV28 and TRBJ2-1; a weak D match, TRBD2 (7 bases). Per the germline V gene, CDR1 is MDHEN and CDR2 is SYDVKM. The CDR3 length is 18 residues. Between the trimmed V and J ends, which lost 5 bases and 7 bases, there was a span of 27 bases.

The chain has TRBV5-1 and TRBJ2-5, with a weak D call TRBD1 (7 bases). V lost 1 base, J lost 5 bases, and 12 bases lay in between. Germline CDR1 and CDR2: SGHRS and YFSETQ. CDR3 length: 14 residues. CDR3 DNA: TGCGCCAGCAGCTTGCGGCAGGGGGGCGAGACCCAGTACTTC. Translated, it gives CASSLRQGGETQYF.

The rearrangement joins TRBV20-1 to TRBJ1-2; D is possibly TRBD1 (5 bases). Trimming took off 3 bases at V and 6 bases at J, with 8 bases between the two ends. This CDR3 spans 11 amino acids. CDR1 is DFQATT and CDR2 is SNEGSKA in the germline V gene (reference sequence). The CDR3 DNA follows: TGCAGTGCTAGGGAGGGGAATGGCTACACCTTC. Translated: CSAREGNGYTF.

V is TRBV6-1 and J is TRBJ1-1; 7 bases map to TRBD1. The CDR3 has 14 amino acids. Germline values: CDR1 MNHNS, CDR2 SASEGT. V lost 4 bases, J lost 1 base, and 3 bases stayed unmatched. CDR3: CASSGGQWNTEAFF. In DNA, the CDR3 is TGTGCCAGCAGTGGGGGACAGTGGAACACTGAAGCTTTCTTT.

The rearrangement joins TRBV4-3 to TRBJ1-1; no definite D call. The germline gives CDR1 LGHNA, CDR2 YSLEER. CDR3 length equals 15 residues. V lost 2 bases and J lost 0, with 10 bases in between. The chain's CDR3 is CASSQRAGMNTEAFF. The CDR3 DNA reads TGCGCCAGCAGCCAAAGGGCGGGGATGAACACTGAAGCTTTCTTT.

The chain carries TRBV4-1 and TRBJ1-1; D perhaps matches TRBD1 (5 bases). Germline assignment: CDR1 MGHRA and CDR2 YSYEKL. The CDR3 sequence is 11 residues long. V lost 1 base and J 10 bases, leaving 7 bases between the germline ends. The CDR3 protein is CASSQGRGAFF. For the CDR3, the DNA is TGCGCCAGCAGCCAAGGGAGGGGAGCTTTCTTT.

The CDR3 spells CASSFLSSGANVLTF. The CDR3 DNA follows: TGTGCCAGCAGCTTCCTCTCCTCTGGGGCCAACGTCCTGACTTTC. This chain uses TRBV7-9 with TRBJ2-6; D not resolved. Trimming stripped 3 bases from V and 0 bases from J, with 6 bases between. CDR1 SEHNR and CDR2 FQNEAQ come from the germline V gene (reference sequence). This CDR3 has 15 residues.

The CDR3 bases are TGTGCCAGCAGCTCCCCCCGGACAGGGGGCCAGGTAGAGAACACCTTC. Residues: CASSSPRTGGQVENTF. The chain recombines TRBV5-6 with TRBJ1-2; 11 bases line up with TRBD1. CDR3 length: 16 amino acids. Germline V gene lookup returns CDR1 SGHDT and CDR2 YYEEEE. With V trimmed by 3 bases and J by 12 bases, 16 bases remained unmatched.

The chain links TRBV7-9 to TRBJ2-7; the match to TRBD2 covers 10 bases. V lost 5 bases and J lost 6; bases outside the gene matches: 4. Germline V gives CDR1 SEHNR, CDR2 FQNEAQ (reference sequence). This CDR3 has 13 amino acids. CDR3 in DNA: TGTGCCAGCAGCCCGTGGACTAGCGGCGAGCAGTACTTC. The encoded protein is CASSPWTSGEQYF.